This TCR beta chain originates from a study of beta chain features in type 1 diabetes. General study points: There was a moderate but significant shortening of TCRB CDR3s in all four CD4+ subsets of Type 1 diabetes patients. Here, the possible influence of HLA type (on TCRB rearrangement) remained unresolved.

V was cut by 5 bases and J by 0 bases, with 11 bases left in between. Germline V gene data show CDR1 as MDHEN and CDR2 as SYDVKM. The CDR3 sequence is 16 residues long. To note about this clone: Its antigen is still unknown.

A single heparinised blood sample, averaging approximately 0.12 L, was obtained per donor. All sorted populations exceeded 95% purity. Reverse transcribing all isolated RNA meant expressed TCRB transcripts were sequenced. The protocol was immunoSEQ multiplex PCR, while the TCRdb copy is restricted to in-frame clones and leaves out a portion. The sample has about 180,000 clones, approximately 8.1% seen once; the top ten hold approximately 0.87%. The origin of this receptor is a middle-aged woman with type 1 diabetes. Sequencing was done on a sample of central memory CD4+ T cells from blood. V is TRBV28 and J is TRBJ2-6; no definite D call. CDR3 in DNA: TGTGCCAGCAGTACCCCCCTGGCCTCTGGGGCCAACGTCCTGACTTTC. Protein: CASSTPLASGANVLTF. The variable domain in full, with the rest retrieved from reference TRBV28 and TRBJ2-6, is DVKVTQSSRYLVKRTGEKVFLECVQDMDHENMFWYRQDPGLGLRLIYFSYDVKMKEKGDIPEGYSVSREKKERFSLILESASTNQTSMYLCASSTPLASGANVLTFGAGSRLTVL.